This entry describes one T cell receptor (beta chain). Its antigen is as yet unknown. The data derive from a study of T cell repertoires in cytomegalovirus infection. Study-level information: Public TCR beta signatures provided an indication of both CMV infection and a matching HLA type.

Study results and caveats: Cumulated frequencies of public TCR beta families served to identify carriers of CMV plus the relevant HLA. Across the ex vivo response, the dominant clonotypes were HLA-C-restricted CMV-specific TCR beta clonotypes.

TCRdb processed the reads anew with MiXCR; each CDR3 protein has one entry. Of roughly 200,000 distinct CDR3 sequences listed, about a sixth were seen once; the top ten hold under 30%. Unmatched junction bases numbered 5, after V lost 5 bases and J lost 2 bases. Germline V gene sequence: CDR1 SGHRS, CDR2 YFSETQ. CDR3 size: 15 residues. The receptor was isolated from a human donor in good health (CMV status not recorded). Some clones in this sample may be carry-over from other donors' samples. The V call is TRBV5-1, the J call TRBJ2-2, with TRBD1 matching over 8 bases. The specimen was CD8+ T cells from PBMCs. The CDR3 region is CASSWTGINTGELFF. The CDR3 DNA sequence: TGCGCCAGCAGTTGGACAGGGATTAACACCGGGGAGCTGTTTTTT. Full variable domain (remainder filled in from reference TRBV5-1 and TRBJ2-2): KAGVTQTPRYLIKTRGQQVTLSCSPISGHRSVSWYQQTPGQGLQFLFEYFSETQRNKGNFPGRFSGRQFSNSRSEMNVSTLELGDSALYLCASSWTGINTGELFFGEGSRLTVL.